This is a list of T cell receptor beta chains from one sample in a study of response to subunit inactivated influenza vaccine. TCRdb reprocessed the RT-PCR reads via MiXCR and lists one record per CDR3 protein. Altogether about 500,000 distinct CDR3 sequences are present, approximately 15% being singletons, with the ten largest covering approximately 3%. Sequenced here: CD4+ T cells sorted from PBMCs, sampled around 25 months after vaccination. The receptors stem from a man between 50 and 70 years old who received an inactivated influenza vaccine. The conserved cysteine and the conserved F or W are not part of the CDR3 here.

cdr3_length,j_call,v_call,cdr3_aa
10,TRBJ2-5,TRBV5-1,ASRQDQETQY
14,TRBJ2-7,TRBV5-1,ASSLGTVHLKDEQY
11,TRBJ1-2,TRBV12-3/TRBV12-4,ASSQQGRYGYT
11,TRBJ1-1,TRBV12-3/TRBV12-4,ASSLPGRTEAF
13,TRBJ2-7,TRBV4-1,ASSQDLGGFYEQY
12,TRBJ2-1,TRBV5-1,ASSLEYLGPEQF
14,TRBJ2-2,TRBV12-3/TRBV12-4,ASRGGTGENTGELF
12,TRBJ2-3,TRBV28,ASSSHQTTDTQY
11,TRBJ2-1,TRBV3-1,ASGGAIYNEQF
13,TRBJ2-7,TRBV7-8,ASSLPGQGVSEQY
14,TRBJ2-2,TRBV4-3,ASSQGTGGDTGELF
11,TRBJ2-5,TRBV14,ASSRNPGETQY
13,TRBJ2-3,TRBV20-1,SARDKRGGPDTQY
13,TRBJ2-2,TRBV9,ASSGTTGFAGELF
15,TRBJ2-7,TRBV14,ASSQGFQREASYEQY
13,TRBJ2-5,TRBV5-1,ASSSPTGSKETQY
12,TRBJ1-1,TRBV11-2,ASSFAGIGTEAF
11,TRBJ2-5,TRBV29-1,SVDGTAQETQY
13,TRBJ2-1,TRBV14,ASSGLRSSYNEQF
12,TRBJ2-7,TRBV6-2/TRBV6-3,ASKPGTARNEQY
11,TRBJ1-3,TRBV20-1,SAIHNSGNTIY
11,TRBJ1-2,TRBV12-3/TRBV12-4,ASSFEGFYGYT
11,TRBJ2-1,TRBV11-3,ASSLDNTNEQF
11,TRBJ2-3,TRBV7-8,ASTKGSADTQY
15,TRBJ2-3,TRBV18,ASSLRTSGGTTDTQY
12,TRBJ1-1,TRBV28,ASRWGNLVTEAF
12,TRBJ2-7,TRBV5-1,ASKDRTGVYEQY
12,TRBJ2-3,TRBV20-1,SAVGKPRTDTQY
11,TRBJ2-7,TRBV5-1,ASSRGDSYEQY
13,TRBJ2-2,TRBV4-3,ASSQGRRDTGELF
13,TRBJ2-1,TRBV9,ASSVSGLGHNEQF
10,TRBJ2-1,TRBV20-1,SASLQHHEQF
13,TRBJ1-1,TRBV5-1,ASSPRPQGATEAF
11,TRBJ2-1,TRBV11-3,ASGKTAYNEQF
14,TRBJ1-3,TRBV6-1,ASSPWTGSSGNTIY
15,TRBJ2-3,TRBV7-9,ASSLSLGGGYTDTQY
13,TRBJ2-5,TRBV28,ASSSRTEYQETQY
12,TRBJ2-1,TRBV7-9,ASSLREGNREQF
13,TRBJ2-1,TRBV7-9,ASSQRTSGGAEQF
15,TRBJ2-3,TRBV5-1,ASSLRDRGPRTDTQY
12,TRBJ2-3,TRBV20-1,SAIGETGTDTQY